This T cell receptor beta chain stems from a study of cytomegalovirus exposure and HLA in healthy donors. General study findings and limits: With later analysis, a missense DCLRE1C variant became linked to TCR beta V- and J-gene trimming. Associated with cytomegalovirus, according to the listing, were approximately 160 TCR beta chains.

This clone was detected only once. Its target is not known. V was pared by 5 bases and J by 6 bases, with 18 bases of the junction left unmatched. The germline CDR1 and CDR2 sequences are MNHNS and SASEGT. This CDR3 region has 19 residues. With 60 Vbeta and 13 Jbeta primers, the PCR was carried out. The protocol was immunoSEQ multiplex PCR, while the TCRdb copy is restricted to in-frame clones and leaves out a portion. The table lists 130,000 to 150,000 clones, 60% to 85% of them singletons. This receptor was identified in a man aged 18 to 30 in good health and CMV-seronegative. The sequenced sample was PBMCs. V is TRBV6-1 and J is TRBJ1-4; 10 bases match TRBD1. The CDR3 loop reads CASSQDLRDRGGSDEKLFF. In nucleotides, the CDR3 is TGTGCCAGCAGTCAAGATCTCCGGGACAGGGGAGGATCGGATGAAAAACTGTTTTTT.